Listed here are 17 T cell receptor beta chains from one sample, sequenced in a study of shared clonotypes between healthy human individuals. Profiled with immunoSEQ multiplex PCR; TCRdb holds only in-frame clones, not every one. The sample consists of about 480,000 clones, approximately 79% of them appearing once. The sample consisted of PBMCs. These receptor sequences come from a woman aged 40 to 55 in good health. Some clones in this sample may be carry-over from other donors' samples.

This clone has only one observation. The CDR3 sequence is CASSQVNPDPRFSEQYF. The CDR3 region has the DNA TGCGCCAGCAGCCAAGTCAATCCCGACCCGCGTTTTAGCGAGCAGTACTTC. The V call is TRBV4-1, the J call TRBJ2-7; D remains ambiguous. CDR1 is MGHRA and CDR2 is YSYEKL in the germline V gene. Between the trimmed V and J ends, which lost 1 base and 6 bases, there was a span of 22 bases. The CDR3 contains 17 residues.

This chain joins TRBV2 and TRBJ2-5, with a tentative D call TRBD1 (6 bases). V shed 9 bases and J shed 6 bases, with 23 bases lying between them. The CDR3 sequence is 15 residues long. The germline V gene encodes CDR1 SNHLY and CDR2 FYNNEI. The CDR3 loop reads CASSLLTGKGKTQYF. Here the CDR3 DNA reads TGTGCCAGTAGTCTGTTAACAGGGAAGGGAAAGACCCAGTACTTC.

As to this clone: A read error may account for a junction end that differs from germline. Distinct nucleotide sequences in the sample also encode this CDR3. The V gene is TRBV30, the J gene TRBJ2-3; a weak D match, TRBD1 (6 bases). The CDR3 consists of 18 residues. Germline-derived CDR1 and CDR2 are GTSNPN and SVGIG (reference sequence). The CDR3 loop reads CAWTPLVAGAISTDTQYF. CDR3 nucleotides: TGTGCTTGGACCCCACTAGTAGCAGGGGCGATTAGCACAGATACGCAGTATTTT.

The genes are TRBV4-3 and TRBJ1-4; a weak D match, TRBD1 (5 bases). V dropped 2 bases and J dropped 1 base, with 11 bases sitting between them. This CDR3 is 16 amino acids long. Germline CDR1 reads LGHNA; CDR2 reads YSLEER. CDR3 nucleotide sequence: TGCGCCAGCAGCCAATTCTGGGGCGGAACTAATGAAAAACTGTTTTTT. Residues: CASSQFWGGTNEKLFF.

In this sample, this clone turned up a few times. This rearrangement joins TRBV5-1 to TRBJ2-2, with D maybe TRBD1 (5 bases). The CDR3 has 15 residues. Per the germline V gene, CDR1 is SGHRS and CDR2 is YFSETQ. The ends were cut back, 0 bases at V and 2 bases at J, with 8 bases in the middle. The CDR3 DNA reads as TGCGCCAGCAGCTTGGAGGGGCGAAACACCGGGGAGCTGTTTTTT. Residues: CASSLEGRNTGELFF.

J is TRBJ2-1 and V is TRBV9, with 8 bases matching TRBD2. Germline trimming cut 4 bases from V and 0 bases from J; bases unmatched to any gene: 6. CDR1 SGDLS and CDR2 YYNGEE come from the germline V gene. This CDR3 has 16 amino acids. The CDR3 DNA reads TGTGCCAGCAGCATGAGACTAGCGTTCTCCTACAATGAGCAGTTCTTC. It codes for CASSMRLAFSYNEQFF.

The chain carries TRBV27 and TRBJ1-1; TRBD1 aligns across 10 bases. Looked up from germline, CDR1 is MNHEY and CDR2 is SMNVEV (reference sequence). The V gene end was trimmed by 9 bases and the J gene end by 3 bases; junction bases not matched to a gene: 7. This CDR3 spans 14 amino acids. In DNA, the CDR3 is TGTGCCAGTAAGACAGGGGGCGCGTACACTGAAGCTTTCTTT. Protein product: CASKTGGAYTEAFF.

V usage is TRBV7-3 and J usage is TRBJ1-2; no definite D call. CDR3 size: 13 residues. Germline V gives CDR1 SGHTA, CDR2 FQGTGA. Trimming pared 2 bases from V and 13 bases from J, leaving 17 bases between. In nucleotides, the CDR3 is TGTGCCAGCAGCTTACATCGGGGAGGACCCCCCACCTTC. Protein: CASSLHRGGPPTF.

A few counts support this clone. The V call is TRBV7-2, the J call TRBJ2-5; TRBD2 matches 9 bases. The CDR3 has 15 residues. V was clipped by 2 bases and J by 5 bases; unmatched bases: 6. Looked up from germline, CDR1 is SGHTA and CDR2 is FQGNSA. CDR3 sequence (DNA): TGTGCCAGCAGCTTACCCGCGGGAGGGCGGGAGACCCAGTACTTC. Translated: CASSLPAGGRETQYF.

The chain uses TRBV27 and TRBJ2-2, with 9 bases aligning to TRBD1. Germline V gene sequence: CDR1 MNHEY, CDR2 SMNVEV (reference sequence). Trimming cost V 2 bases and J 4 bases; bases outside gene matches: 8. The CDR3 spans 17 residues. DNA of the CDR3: TGTGCCAGCAGTTTACGGACAGGGGAGTATAGCACCGGGGAGCTGTTTTTT. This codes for CASSLRTGEYSTGELFF.

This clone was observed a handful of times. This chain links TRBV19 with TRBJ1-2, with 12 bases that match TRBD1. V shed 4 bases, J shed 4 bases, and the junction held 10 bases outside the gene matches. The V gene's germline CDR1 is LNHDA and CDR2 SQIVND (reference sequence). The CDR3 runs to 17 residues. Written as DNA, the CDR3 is TGTGCCAGTAGTACCCCGGGACAGGGGGCGAGATCCTATGGCTACACCTTC. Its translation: CASSTPGQGARSYGYTF.

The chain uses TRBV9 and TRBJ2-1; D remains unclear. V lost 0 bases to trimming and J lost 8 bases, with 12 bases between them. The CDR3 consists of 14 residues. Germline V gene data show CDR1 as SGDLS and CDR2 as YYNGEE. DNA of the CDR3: TGTGCCAGCAGCGTAGGGGCCAGCATTCATGAGCAGTTCTTC. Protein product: CASSVGASIHEQFF.

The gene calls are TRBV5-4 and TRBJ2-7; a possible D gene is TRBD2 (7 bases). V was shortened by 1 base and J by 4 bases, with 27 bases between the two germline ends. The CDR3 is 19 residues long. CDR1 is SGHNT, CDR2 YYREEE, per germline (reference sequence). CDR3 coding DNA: TGTGCCAGCAGCTTGTTACCAGGACAGAGCGGGACAACAAGATACGAGCAGTACTTC. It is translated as CASSLLPGQSGTTRYEQYF.

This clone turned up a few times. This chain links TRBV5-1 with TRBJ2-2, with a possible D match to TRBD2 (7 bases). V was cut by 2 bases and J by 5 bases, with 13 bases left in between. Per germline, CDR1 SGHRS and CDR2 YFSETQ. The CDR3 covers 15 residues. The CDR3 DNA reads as TGCGCCAGCAGCTTTACAGGGCGGGAGACCGGGGAGCTGTTTTTT. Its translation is CASSFTGRETGELFF.

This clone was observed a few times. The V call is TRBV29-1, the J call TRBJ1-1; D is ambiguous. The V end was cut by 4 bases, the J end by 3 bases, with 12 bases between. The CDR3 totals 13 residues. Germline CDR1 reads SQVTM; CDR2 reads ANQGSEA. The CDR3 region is CSVVGGQDTEAFF. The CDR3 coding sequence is TGCAGCGTTGTTGGCGGCCAGGACACTGAAGCTTTCTTT.

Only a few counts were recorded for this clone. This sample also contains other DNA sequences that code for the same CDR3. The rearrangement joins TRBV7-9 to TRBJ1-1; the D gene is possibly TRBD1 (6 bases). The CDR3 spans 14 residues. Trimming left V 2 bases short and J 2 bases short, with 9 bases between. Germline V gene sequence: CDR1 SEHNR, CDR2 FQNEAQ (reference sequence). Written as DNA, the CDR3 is TGTGCCAGCAGCTTACAGGGGACAAACACTGAAGCTTTCTTT. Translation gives CASSLQGTNTEAFF.

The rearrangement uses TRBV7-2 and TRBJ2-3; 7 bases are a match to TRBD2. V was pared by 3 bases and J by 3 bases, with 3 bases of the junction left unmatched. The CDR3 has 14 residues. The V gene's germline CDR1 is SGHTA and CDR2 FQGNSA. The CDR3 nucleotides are TGTGCCAGCAGCTTGCGGGAGACTACAGATACGCAGTATTTT. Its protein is CASSLRETTDTQYF. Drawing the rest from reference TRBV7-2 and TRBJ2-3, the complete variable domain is GAGVSQSPSNKVTEKGKDVELRCDPISGHTALYWYRQSLGQGLEFLIYFQGNSAPDKSGLPSDRFSAERTGGSVSTLTIQRTQQEDSAVYLCASSLRETTDTQYFGPGTRLTVL.